The 32 T cell receptor beta chains presented below share a single source sample, sequenced in a study of T cell repertoires in ileal Crohn's disease. TCRdb's table, derived via immunoSEQ multiplex PCR, lists solely in-frame clones and lacks some. Among 700 to 850 clones listed, 90% to 95% were seen once. Time point defined: neoterminal ileum biopsy at postoperative endoscopy, about 6 months after surgery. Sequenced sample: ileal tissue. These receptors all stem from an adult with Crohn's disease.

V and J are TRBV6-1 and TRBJ2-7; D uncertain. CDR3 length: 15 residues. V was cut by 5 bases and J by 0 bases, with 14 bases left in between. Per the germline V gene, CDR1 is MNHNS and CDR2 is SASEGT. The CDR3 bases are TGTGCCAGCAGTCAGGAGCGCCTAAGCTCCTACGAGCAGTACTTC. It yields the protein CASSQERLSSYEQYF.

The chain carries TRBV4-1 and TRBJ1-1; 7 bases align to TRBD1. With V trimmed by 0 bases and J by 3 bases, 7 bases remained unmatched. This CDR3 is 16 amino acids long. Germline lookup yields CDR1 MGHRA and CDR2 YSYEKL. The CDR3, as DNA: TGCGCCAGCAGCCAAGATCCAGGGGGGAGGGACACTGAAGCTTTCTTT. This gives the protein CASSQDPGGRDTEAFF.

The chain uses TRBV7-2 and TRBJ2-3; 7 nucleotides align to TRBD1. Germline values: CDR1 SGHTA, CDR2 FQGNSA. The CDR3 consists of 15 residues. J lost 6 bases, V lost 3 bases, and 9 bases had no gene match. CDR3: CASSLGQPQTDTQYF. The CDR3 nucleotides read TGTGCCAGCAGCTTGGGACAGCCTCAAACGGATACGCAGTATTTT. The full variable domain, completed using reference TRBV7-2 and TRBJ2-3, is GAGVSQSPSNKVTEKGKDVELRCDPISGHTALYWYRQSLGQGLEFLIYFQGNSAPDKSGLPSDRFSAERTGGSVSTLTIQRTQQEDSAVYLCASSLGQPQTDTQYFGPGTRLTVL.

The chain has TRBV6-1 and TRBJ2-1; 9 bases line up with TRBD1. With V trimmed by 5 bases and J by 10 bases, 3 bases remained unmatched. The CDR3 contains 12 residues. Germline V lookup: CDR1 MNHNS, CDR2 SASEGT. CDR3 loop: CASSTGGREQFF. CDR3 DNA: TGTGCCAGCAGTACAGGGGGCAGGGAGCAGTTCTTC.

This chain joins TRBV10-3 and TRBJ2-3; D possibly matches TRBD1 or TRBD2 (6 bases each). Germline assignment: CDR1 ENHRY and CDR2 SYGVKD. This CDR3 spans 13 amino acids. V lost 6 bases, J lost 4 bases, and 11 bases lay in between. The CDR3 DNA reads as TGTGCCATCAGAGGAGGGGGTGCAGATACGCAGTATTTT. This encodes CAIRGGGADTQYF.

The genes are TRBV4-2 and TRBJ1-2; D is unresolved. The germline gives CDR1 LGHNA, CDR2 YNFKEQ. V was pared by 0 bases and J by 3 bases, with 5 bases between. The length of the CDR3 is 13 residues. The CDR3 region is CASSQERHYGYTF. In DNA form, the CDR3 reads TGTGCCAGCAGCCAAGAAAGGCACTATGGCTACACCTTC.

The chain joins TRBV4-3 to TRBJ1-2; no firm D call. Per germline, CDR1 LGHNA and CDR2 YSLEER. V was cut by 1 base and J by 4 bases, with 10 bases left in between. The CDR3 has 14 amino acids. The CDR3 DNA reads TGCGCCAGCAGCCAAGGTATACCCAGCTATGGCTACACCTTC. Its protein product is CASSQGIPSYGYTF.

The chain uses TRBV6-6 and TRBJ2-1; maybe TRBD2 (7 bases). Trimming took off 6 bases at V and 12 bases at J, with 21 bases between the two ends. The CDR3 is 14 amino acids. Germline V gives CDR1 MNHNY, CDR2 SVGAGI (reference sequence). CDR3 bases: TGTGCCAGCAGAAACGGGGGGCCCTGGGTGGGGCAGTTCTTC. Its protein is CASRNGGPWVGQFF.

V gene TRBV7-6 combines with J gene TRBJ2-7, with D perhaps being TRBD1 or TRBD2 (5 bases each). Between the trimmed V and J ends, which lost 5 bases and 8 bases, there was a span of 13 bases. Germline V gene sequence: CDR1 SGHVS, CDR2 FNYEAQ. The CDR3 has 12 amino acids. The CDR3: CASSPSPGQQYF. CDR3 bases: TGTGCCAGCAGCCCGAGTCCGGGACAGCAGTACTTC.

V gene TRBV5-6 combines with J gene TRBJ1-5, with 8 bases identical to TRBD1. The CDR3 runs 15 residues. V lost 1 base and J lost 4; bases outside the gene matches: 4. CDR1 and CDR2 (germline): SGHDT, YYEEEE. The chain's CDR3 is CASSLLGQGNQPQHF. The CDR3 nucleotides are TGTGCCAGCAGCTTGCTAGGACAGGGAAATCAGCCCCAGCATTTT.

The V call is TRBV6-5, the J call TRBJ1-3; 11 positions agree with TRBD1. V was clipped by 4 bases and J by 4 bases; unmatched bases: 0. The germline V gene has CDR1 MNHEY and CDR2 SVGAGI. The CDR3 length is 14 residues. This CDR3 is CASSWTGGGNTIYF. CDR3 in DNA: TGTGCCAGCAGTTGGACAGGGGGCGGAAACACCATATATTTT.

The chain joins TRBV20-1 to TRBJ1-2; D gene unclear. The V end was cut by 5 bases, the J end by 7 bases, with 11 bases between. The length of the CDR3 is 11 residues. Germline V gives CDR1 DFQATT, CDR2 SNEGSKA (reference sequence). CDR3 bases: TGCAGTGCTCCATCTCTTCCTGGCTACACCTTC. This codes for CSAPSLPGYTF.

The rearrangement uses TRBV5-4 and TRBJ2-1; 12 positions match TRBD2. The length of the CDR3 is 16 residues. The V gene's germline CDR1 is SGHNT and CDR2 YYREEE (reference sequence). With 3 bases clipped from V and 2 bases from J, the junction kept 3 bases outside the gene matches. CDR3 coding DNA: TGTGCCAGCAGCTCCCGACTAGCGGGGGCCTACAATGAGCAGTTCTTC. Amino acid sequence: CASSSRLAGAYNEQFF.

V is TRBV19 and J is TRBJ2-5; 8 bases align to TRBD2. Germline CDR1 LNHDA, CDR2 SQIVND (reference sequence). The V segment lost 5 bases and the J segment 3 bases; nucleotides outside the gene matches: 5. This CDR3 has 14 residues. CDR3 nucleotides: TGTGCCAGTAGTGCCGGGAGGGCCAAAGAGACCCAGTACTTC. Residues: CASSAGRAKETQYF. The full variable domain, in which reference TRBV19 and TRBJ2-5 provide the parts outside the CDR3, is DGGITQSPKYLFRKEGQNVTLSCEQNLNHDAMYWYRQDPGQGLRLIYYSQIVNDFQKGDIAEGYSVSREKKESFPLTVTSAQKNPTAFYLCASSAGRAKETQYFGPGTRLLVL.

The chain recombines TRBV29-1 with TRBJ2-1; tentatively, D is TRBD2 (5 bases). The germline CDR1 and CDR2 sequences are SQVTM and ANQGSEA. CDR3 size: 13 residues. V lost 4 bases and J lost 6, with 13 bases in between. CDR3 residues: CSVAPEGSNEQFF. The CDR3 coding sequence is TGCAGCGTTGCCCCAGAGGGTTCCAATGAGCAGTTCTTC.

The genes are TRBV9 and TRBJ1-1; 11 nucleotides match TRBD1. After removal of 4 bases from V and 9 bases from J, the junction contained 8 bases not matched to a gene. The CDR3 has 14 residues. Germline values: CDR1 SGDLS, CDR2 YYNGEE. The CDR3 protein is CASSPTGTGGKAFF. The CDR3 region has the DNA TGTGCCAGCAGCCCAACCGGGACAGGGGGGAAAGCTTTCTTT.

The V call is TRBV7-2, the J call TRBJ2-7, with a possible D match to TRBD2 (6 bases). Germline loops: CDR1 SGHTA, CDR2 FQGNSA. The CDR3 loop spans 12 amino acids. V gave up 7 bases and J gave up 7 bases, with 14 bases separating them. The DNA for the CDR3 is TGTGCCAGCATGGGTGGGGGGTTGGAGCAGTACTTC. Encoded protein: CASMGGGLEQYF. Full variable domain (rest looked up from reference TRBV7-2 and TRBJ2-7): GAGVSQSPSNKVTEKGKDVELRCDPISGHTALYWYRQSLGQGLEFLIYFQGNSAPDKSGLPSDRFSAERTGGSVSTLTIQRTQQEDSAVYLCASMGGGLEQYFGPGTRLTVT.

The V call is TRBV4-3, the J call TRBJ2-1; TRBD2 matches at 9 bases. Germline loops: CDR1 LGHNA, CDR2 YSLEER. The V and J ends lost 4 bases and 1 base, in that order; junction bases with no gene match: 2. This CDR3 spans 15 amino acids. The CDR3 here is CASSLTSGSYNEQFF. CDR3 coding DNA: TGCGCCAGCAGCCTGACTAGCGGTTCCTACAATGAGCAGTTCTTC.

The chain joins TRBV2 to TRBJ2-5; 8 nucleotides line up with TRBD1. CDR1 is SNHLY, CDR2 FYNNEI, per germline. The length of the CDR3 is 15 residues. Trimming cost V 4 bases and J 5 bases; bases outside gene matches: 9. This chain's CDR3 is CASSAENRGFETQYF. The CDR3 DNA reads as TGTGCCAGCAGTGCAGAGAACAGGGGGTTCGAGACCCAGTACTTC.

V usage is TRBV15 and J usage is TRBJ1-2, with D possibly being TRBD1 (5 bases). Per germline, CDR1 LNHNV and CDR2 YYDKDF (reference sequence). CDR3 length: 14 amino acids. The V end was cut by 5 bases, the J end by 1 base, with 11 bases between. The CDR3 protein is CATSGDGNNYGYTF. CDR3 coding DNA: TGTGCCACCAGCGGGGACGGGAATAACTATGGCTACACCTTC.

The rearrangement uses TRBV5-6 and TRBJ2-3; a weak D match, TRBD1 (5 bases). The length of the CDR3 is 17 residues. Germline V gene data show CDR1 as SGHDT and CDR2 as YYEEEE. Trimming took off 2 bases at V and 1 base at J, with 17 bases between the two ends. The CDR3 DNA is TGTGCCAGCAGCTTAACCAGGGTCAAGCCCCGCACAGATACGCAGTATTTT. The encoded protein is CASSLTRVKPRTDTQYF.

The chain combines TRBV11-2 with TRBJ2-7; 9 bases agree with TRBD2. The V segment lost 2 bases and the J segment 2 bases; nucleotides outside the gene matches: 10. The CDR3 has 17 residues. Germline-derived CDR1 and CDR2 are SGHAT and FQNNGV. The CDR3 loop reads CASSLSLRTSEPYEQYF. In DNA form, the CDR3 reads TGTGCCAGCAGCTTATCTCTCCGGACTAGCGAGCCCTACGAGCAGTACTTC.

V gene TRBV27 combines with J gene TRBJ1-5; the D gene is possibly TRBD1 (6 bases). The CDR3 is made up of 13 amino acids. Germline lookup yields CDR1 MNHEY and CDR2 SMNVEV (reference sequence). V was clipped by 5 bases and J by 7 bases, with 12 bases between them. CDR3 amino acids: CASSKQGGQPQHF. The CDR3 DNA is TGTGCCAGCAGTAAACAGGGAGGCCAGCCCCAGCATTTT.

This clone occurred once. The rearrangement joins TRBV5-4 to TRBJ1-2; no clear D. V was shortened by 1 base and J by 2 bases, with 9 bases between the two germline ends. From germline, CDR1 is SGHNT and CDR2 YYREEE (reference sequence). This CDR3 has 14 amino acids. CDR3 in DNA: TGTGCCAGCAGCTTGCAACGGAGAAACTATGGCTACACCTTC. Protein sequence: CASSLQRRNYGYTF.

The chain combines TRBV5-1 with TRBJ2-1, with 13 bases aligning to TRBD2. The CDR3 length is 16 residues. Germline loops: CDR1 SGHRS, CDR2 YFSETQ. J lost 7 bases, V lost 0 bases, and 4 bases had no gene match. DNA of the CDR3: TGCGCCAGCAGCTTGGATGGACTAGCGGGAGCGAATGAGCAGTTCTTC. Its translation is CASSLDGLAGANEQFF.

The chain couples TRBV5-6 to TRBJ2-3, with D maybe TRBD1 (6 bases). Germline V gene sequence: CDR1 SGHDT, CDR2 YYEEEE. CDR3 size: 18 residues. The germline V and J ends were trimmed by 0 bases and 5 bases, with 22 bases remaining between them. For the CDR3, the DNA is TGTGCCAGCAGCTTGGACGATGTTGTTGGACAGAGAGTAGATACGCAGTATTTT. Encoded protein: CASSLDDVVGQRVDTQYF.

The chain combines TRBV19 with TRBJ1-2, with D tentatively TRBD1 (6 bases). In germline, CDR1 is LNHDA, CDR2 SQIVND (reference sequence). This CDR3 region has 14 residues. Deletions cut 6 bases from V and 4 bases from J, with 15 bases between. In nucleotides, the CDR3 is TGTGCCAGTAGCGCAGGGGCCCTCCTCTATGGCTACACCTTC. Protein sequence: CASSAGALLYGYTF.

V is TRBV6-6 and J is TRBJ2-7; 7 bases map to TRBD1. This CDR3 comprises 15 residues. V was clipped by 4 bases and J by 7 bases; unmatched bases: 13. Germline CDR1 reads MNHNY; CDR2 reads SVGAGI (reference sequence). The CDR3 DNA sequence: TGTGCCAGCAGTTTGACGACAGGGTCCATCGGGGAGCAGTACTTC. Translation gives CASSLTTGSIGEQYF.

The gene calls are TRBV7-3 and TRBJ2-3; 11 bases are shared with TRBD2. CDR1 SGHTA and CDR2 FQGTGA come from the germline V gene. This CDR3 has 16 residues. With 3 bases clipped from V and 3 bases from J, the junction kept 5 bases outside the gene matches. In nucleotides, the CDR3 is TGTGCCAGCAGCTTCTTAGGACTAGCGGGTACAGATACGCAGTATTTT. Protein: CASSFLGLAGTDTQYF. The entire variable domain, with the rest obtained from reference TRBV7-3 and TRBJ2-3, is as follows: GAGVSQTPSNKVTEKGKYVELRCDPISGHTALYWYRQSLGQGPEFLIYFQGTGAADDSGLPNDRFFAVRPEGSVSTLKIQRTERGDSAVYLCASSFLGLAGTDTQYFGPGTRLTVL.

This chain joins TRBV11-3 and TRBJ2-1, with D possibly TRBD2 on 5 matching bases. This CDR3 has 15 amino acids. Trimming shortened V by 1 base and J by 4 bases, and 11 bases separated the two germline ends. Germline V gene lookup returns CDR1 SGHNT and CDR2 YENEEA. The CDR3 DNA follows: TGTGCCAGCAGCTTAGGGGTAGGAGGTTACAATGAGCAGTTCTTC. Translating it yields CASSLGVGGYNEQFF.

J is TRBJ2-7 and V is TRBV5-4; 7 bases match TRBD2. V lost 4 bases to trimming and J lost 3 bases; unmatched junction nucleotides: 10. This CDR3 spans 15 amino acids. Germline V gives CDR1 SGHNT, CDR2 YYREEE (reference sequence). Here the CDR3 DNA reads TGTGCCAGCAGCACCGAAGGCGGGGGAAGCTACGAGCAGTACTTC. This sequence encodes CASSTEGGGSYEQYF. Full variable domain (outside the CDR3, taken from reference TRBV5-4 and TRBJ2-7): ETGVTQSPTHLIKTRGQQVTLRCSSQSGHNTVSWYQQALGQGPQFIFQYYREEENGRGNFPPRFSGLQFPNYSSELNVNALELDDSALYLCASSTEGGGSYEQYFGPGTRLTVT.

This chain uses TRBV30 with TRBJ2-7; 8 bases fit TRBD1. CDR3 length: 14 residues. Germline assignment: CDR1 GTSNPN and CDR2 SVGIG (reference sequence). V was clipped by 2 bases and J by 7 bases; unmatched bases: 10. Here the CDR3 reads CAWSPGGRPGEQYF. As DNA, the CDR3 is TGTGCCTGGAGTCCAGGGGGCAGGCCCGGGGAGCAGTACTTC.